This T cell receptor (beta chain) was obtained from a study of monozygotic twins with inflammatory bowel disease (dated by TCRdb to between 2017 and 2020). Describing the broader study: A total of approximately 30 monozygotic twin pairs were included in the full study, comprising nine German pairs (four IBD-concordant, five IBD-discordant) and 19 IBD-discordant Danish pairs. The search for disease-associated traits relied mainly on comparing, within discordant pairs, IBD patients with their genetically identical healthy co-twins. Each individual had, on average, about 151 000 unique TCRalpha sequences and 181 000 unique TCRbeta sequences available for analysis.

From each donor, a roughly 2.3 ml peripheral blood sample was drawn into PAXgene tubes and stored at -80 degrees C. Without T cell sorting, total RNA was isolated from whole blood using the PAXgene blood miRNA kit on an automated QIAcube. Peripheral blood from monozygotic twin pairs who were concordant or discordant for inflammatory bowel disease underwent deep TCRalpha and TCRbeta repertoire profiling using unique molecular barcoding. Smoking habits were recorded for all twin pairs, and each individual was classified as a current, former or never smoker. Of note for this clonotype: Its antigen is currently not known.

CDR1 SGHRS and CDR2 YFSETQ are derived from the germline V gene. The CDR3 has 14 amino acids, counting the end cysteine and phenylalanine. The protein alone is recorded here. The library came from 5' RACE. The input for every TCR library was around 4,000 ng of total RNA. For each sample, cDNA synthesis was carried out in eight separate reactions using SMARTScribe reverse transcriptase. Unique molecular identifiers containing a 6-nucleotide sample barcode were introduced through template switching during cDNA synthesis. TCRalpha and TCRbeta cDNA was amplified by two nested PCRs of 16 and 9 cycles, with bead purification after each PCR. Before amplification, the cDNA was treated with uracil DNA-glycosylase and purified using the QIAquick PCR purification kit. In the second PCR, Illumina TruSeq-compatible adapters and sample-specific barcodes were added. Library quality and concentration were checked on TapeStation and Qubit, and libraries were pooled at about 4.9 ng each. Sequencing of pooled libraries was carried out on an Illumina HiSeq2500 single-index Rapid Run using 2 x 100 bp reads and custom sequencing primers. Per the source publication's procedure: MiGEC version 1.2.6 was used for UMI-based consensus assembly, which corrected PCR and sequencing errors. V(D)J alignment, clonotype assembly and CDR3 extraction were performed with MiXCR version 2.1.1. Gene usage, clonotype sharing and MAIT/NKT TCR abundance were normalised by analysing the top 1000, 10 000 and 20 000 clonotypes per sample. Diversity was computed as the inverse Simpson index with the vegan R package after downsampling to 27 000 UMIs. Paired Mann-Whitney U tests on discordant twin pairs were used, with Benjamini-Hochberg multiple-testing correction. The reads were reprocessed in TCRdb, with one entry per CDR3 protein sequence and no accompanying DNA. V and J calls and clone size were set by TCRdb, not the authors. The sample table on file contains a few hundred thousand distinct CDR3 sequences. 2% to 2.5% of the sample is taken by the ten largest.

Study-level results and caveats: TCRbeta repertoire diversity, by inverse Simpson index, was decreased in IBD patients compared with their healthy co-twins. Concordant and discordant twins showed no difference in repertoire similarity, possibly because of limited statistical power. The results gave no support for a single strong signal or clonotype linked to IBD. The analysis was unable to tell different T cell subtypes apart. Because patients were on differing immunosuppressive treatments, the repertoires may have picked up extra background noise and inter-individual variability. Compared with healthy twins, IBD patients shared fewer clonotypes with other individuals, and the difference was most pronounced in patients with signs of disease activity.

The rearrangement joined TRBV5-1 to TRBJ1-4. The sequenced sample was blood. This receptor was taken from a human donor with ulcerative colitis or Crohn's disease, or a healthy co-twin of an affected twin (not recorded which). The CDR3 corresponds to CASSWTSTNEKLFF.